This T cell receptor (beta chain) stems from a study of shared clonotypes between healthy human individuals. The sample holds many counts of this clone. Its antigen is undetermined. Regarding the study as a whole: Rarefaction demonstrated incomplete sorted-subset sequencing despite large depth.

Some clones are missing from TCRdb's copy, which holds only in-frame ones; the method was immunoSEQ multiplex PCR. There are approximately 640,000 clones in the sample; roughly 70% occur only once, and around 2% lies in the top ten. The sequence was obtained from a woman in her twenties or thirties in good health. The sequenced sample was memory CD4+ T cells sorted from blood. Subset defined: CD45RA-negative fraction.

The CDR3 DNA reads as TGTGCCTGGAGACCAGCGGGATATGTTAATGAGCAGTTCTTC. Its protein is CAWRPAGYVNEQFF. The rearrangement uses TRBV30 and TRBJ2-1; 7 nucleotides align to TRBD2. Per the germline V gene, CDR1 is GTSNPN and CDR2 is SVGIG (reference sequence). Trimming took 3 bases from V and 7 from J; bases not matched to a gene: 9. This CDR3 is built from 14 residues.